The rows below give T cell receptor beta chains drawn from one sample of a study of post-analysis software for immune sequencing data. TCRdb re-called the PCR reads through MiXCR, storing one row per CDR3 protein. This table holds roughly 570,000 distinct CDR3 sequences, less than 40% found once. The sample consisted of blood. The receptors shown here come from a girl between 2 and 17 years old with multiple sclerosis. CDR3s include the opening cysteine and the closing phenylalanine or tryptophan. The D gene is left open where the match is weak. The size field is filled for only some rows; it gives once, few, many or a size class.

J | size | V | D | DNA | CDR3
TRBJ2-7 | few | TRBV20-1 | TRBD1 | TGCAGTGCTAGAGACAGGGGGTGGTATGCCTACGAGCAGTACTTC | CSARDRGWYAYEQYF
TRBJ1-1 | . | TRBV10-2 | . | TGCGCCAGCAGCCGCTTTGGTACTGAAGCTTTCTTT | CASSRFGTEAFF
TRBJ2-7 | . | TRBV5-1 | TRBD1 | TGCGCCAGCAGCTTGGAGGGACAGACAAGAGGCGAGCAGTACTTC | CASSLEGQTRGEQYF
TRBJ2-7 | . | TRBV21-1 | . | TGTGCCAGCAGCAAAGTAACTAGCGGGGAATACAATGAGCAGTACTTC | CASSKVTSGEYNEQYF
TRBJ2-4 | . | TRBV5-5 | TRBD1 | TGTGCCAGCAGCCTGGGACAGAAAAACATTCAGTACTTC | CASSLGQKNIQYF
TRBJ2-3 | . | TRBV6-1 | TRBD1 | TGTGCCAGCAGCCGCAGGGCCGGGACAGGGACCACAGATACGCAGTATTTT | CASSRRAGTGTTDTQYF
TRBJ1-1 | . | TRBV12-3/TRBV12-4 | . | TGTGCCAGCATGATGGGGGACACTGAAGCTTTCTTT | CASMMGDTEAFF
TRBJ1-4 | . | TRBV4-1 | . | TGCGCCAGCAGCCCCCGGGTCGAGTGGGAAAAACTGTTTTTT | CASSPRVEWEKLFF
TRBJ2-1 | few | TRBV28 | TRBD1 | TGTGCCAGCAGCCCGATGACAGGGGGTGTAGGCAATGAGCAGTTCTTC | CASSPMTGGVGNEQFF
TRBJ2-1 | few | TRBV7-2 | . | TGTGCCAGCAGCTTAACTGTCAGATACAATGAGCAGTTCTTC | CASSLTVRYNEQFF
TRBJ1-2 | . | TRBV5-1 | . | TGCGCCAGCAGCTTGGCTCGCACACTTGCTAACTATGGCTACACCTTC | CASSLARTLANYGYTF
TRBJ1-5 | . | TRBV28 | . | TGTGCCACTATGGGGGGGGAGCTAAGAAATCAGCCCCAGCATTTT | CATMGGELRNQPQHF
TRBJ2-5 | few | TRBV9 | . | TGTGCCAGCAGCGTAGCGGGGGACTGGGAGACCCAGTACTTC | CASSVAGDWETQYF
TRBJ1-2 | . | TRBV6-5 | TRBD1 | TGTGCCAGCAGGGGGGACAGGCGGTATGGCTACACCTTC | CASRGDRRYGYTF
TRBJ2-7 | . | TRBV4-1 | TRBD2 | TGCGCCAGCAGCCGAGAGGGACTAGCGGGGGACGAGCAGTACTTC | CASSREGLAGDEQYF
TRBJ2-6 | few | TRBV2 | . | TGTGCCAGCAGTGGGAGACAGGTTTCTGGGGCCAACGTCCTGACTTTC | CASSGRQVSGANVLTF
TRBJ2-7 | few | TRBV7-8 | . | TGTGCCAGCAGCCCCCCTCTTTCGGGGCCTGGGGCCCACGAGCAGTACTTC | CASSPPLSGPGAHEQYF
TRBJ2-3 | once | TRBV5-1 | TRBD1 | TGCGCCAGCAGCTCGGACAGGGGGCTCGGAGATACGCAGTATTTT | CASSSDRGLGDTQYF
TRBJ1-5 | . | TRBV20-1 | TRBD1 | TGCAGTGCTAGGGTACAGGGGGCTATTCAGCCCCAGCATTTT | CSARVQGAIQPQHF
TRBJ2-5 | . | TRBV19 | . | TGTGCCAGTAGCCCTAAGGGGGAGACCCAGTACTTC | CASSPKGETQYF
TRBJ2-1 | . | TRBV29-1 | TRBD1 | TGCAGCGTAGGACAGGGTTACAATGAGCAGTTCTTC | CSVGQGYNEQFF
TRBJ2-7 | few | TRBV9 | . | TGTGCCAGCAGCGCCCGAGGACAGGAGCAGTACTTC | CASSARGQEQYF
TRBJ2-3 | many | TRBV4-1 | . | TGCGCCAGCAGCCAGGCGACCGAGAATACGCAGTATTTT | CASSQATENTQYF
TRBJ1-4 | . | TRBV2 | . | TGTGCCAGCAGTGAAAGCGAAGGGGCGGATCAGAATGAAAAACTGTTTTTT | CASSESEGADQNEKLFF
TRBJ2-3 | . | TRBV2 | . | TGTGCCAGCAGTGAACTCCTACCACCCACAGATACGCAGTATTTT | CASSELLPPTDTQYF
TRBJ1-1 | . | TRBV5-1 | . | TGCGCCAGCAAGGAGGGGTCGTACACTGAAGCTTTCTTT | CASKEGSYTEAFF
TRBJ2-1 | . | TRBV13 | TRBD2 | TGTGCCAGCAGCTCCCCCGGCGGGGGATACAATGAGCAGTTCTTC | CASSSPGGGYNEQFF
TRBJ2-6 | . | TRBV9 | TRBD1 | TGTGCCAGCAGCGGTGACTTACCCAACAGGGGGCGATTATCTGGGGCCAACGTCCTGACTTTC | CASSGDLPNRGRLSGANVLTF
TRBJ2-3 | few | TRBV10-3 | TRBD2 | TGTGCCAGCGCTGGGACTAGCGGGGGAGATACGCAGTATTTT | CASAGTSGGDTQYF
TRBJ1-2 | . | TRBV10-3 | . | TGTGCCATCAGTGAGTCGAGGGGGGTCTATGGCTACACCTTC | CAISESRGVYGYTF
TRBJ1-4 | few | TRBV12-3/TRBV12-4 | TRBD1 | TGTGCCAGCAGTCCCTCGACAGGGAGGAGGTCAACTAATGAAAAACTGTTTTTT | CASSPSTGRRSTNEKLFF
TRBJ2-7 | few | TRBV7-2 | TRBD1 | TGTGCCAGCAGCTTAGTTCCAGGGGGCAACTACGAGCAGTACTTC | CASSLVPGGNYEQYF
TRBJ2-4 | . | TRBV5-1 | TRBD1 | TGCGCCAGCAGCCCGGGGCAGACAGGGCGGATGAAGGCCAAAAACATTCAGTACTTC | CASSPGQTGRMKAKNIQYF
TRBJ1-1 | . | TRBV28 | . | TGTGCCAGCAGTTTGGGGGGGATGGGCACTGAAGCTTTCTTT | CASSLGGMGTEAFF
TRBJ1-2 | few | TRBV20-1 | . | TGCAGTGCTAGCTCACCAAATGATGGCTACACCTTC | CSASSPNDGYTF
TRBJ1-5 | few | TRBV7-9 | TRBD1 | TGTGCCAGCAGCAGGGGGCCCGGCGAGGGGCCCCAGCATTTT | CASSRGPGEGPQHF
TRBJ2-7 | once | TRBV15 | . | TGTGCCACCAGCAGAGATATGGAATACGAGCAGTACTTC | CATSRDMEYEQYF
TRBJ1-2 | . | TRBV7-2 | . | TGTGCCAGCAGCTTAGAGTCCAGGGAAGGTGGCTACACCTTC | CASSLESREGGYTF
TRBJ2-4 | . | TRBV20-1 | TRBD2 | TGCAGTGCGACTAGCGGGGGGACCCATAAATATTATCCAGCCAAAAACATTCAGTACTTC | CSATSGGTHKYYPAKNIQYF
TRBJ2-1 | . | TRBV6-2/TRBV6-3 | TRBD1 | TGTGCCAGCAGTTACTCGATTTTCAGGGGGCTCTACAATGAGCAGTTCTTC | CASSYSIFRGLYNEQFF
TRBJ2-4 | once | TRBV28 | TRBD1 | TGTGCCAGCAGTTCCCGGGGACAGGGGCAAAACATTCAGTACTTC | CASSSRGQGQNIQYF
TRBJ2-1 | . | TRBV6-4 | TRBD2 | TGTGCCAGCAGTGAATCCGCCCCCATAACGGGGGGGTCGAATGAGCAGTTCTTC | CASSESAPITGGSNEQFF
TRBJ2-1 | many | TRBV12-3/TRBV12-4 | . | TGTGCCAGCAGTTTACGGGGGGCCAACAATGAGCAGTTCTTC | CASSLRGANNEQFF
TRBJ2-3 | . | TRBV11-2 | TRBD1 | TGTGCCAGCAGCCATCTTTCCTGGACAGGGGTGGCGAGCACAGATACGCAGTATTTT | CASSHLSWTGVASTDTQYF
TRBJ1-5 | few | TRBV4-1 | . | TGCGCCAGCAGCCTGATGGGGGCGAGCAATCAGCCCCAGCATTTT | CASSLMGASNQPQHF